This T cell receptor beta chain was captured by sequencing in a study of Graves' ophthalmopathy and Graves' hyperthyroidism (dated 2018 in TCRdb). Broadly, across the study: Peripheral blood samples were taken at the time of initial diagnosis, before any treatment was given. To tell Graves' ophthalmopathy apart from Graves' hyperthyroidism, and to predict which patients would progress to ophthalmopathy, the study relied on TCR beta repertoire signatures. In total, 135 blood samples were TCR-sequenced: around 42 ophthalmopathy, approximately 75 hyperthyroidism and some 17 hyperthyroidism-to-ophthalmopathy patients. To explore V-J signatures distinguishing ophthalmopathy from hyperthyroidism, a discovery set of under 110 patients (roughly 45 ophthalmopathy, 57 stable hyperthyroidism) was enrolled. An independent validation cohort comprised under 20 hyperthyroidism patients and about 16 patients who later progressed from hyperthyroidism to ophthalmopathy. In more than five hyperthyroidism patients, T-cell repertoires of thyroid tissue and blood were compared. Following sample collection, hyperthyroidism patients were given methimazole at a starting dose of 30 mg daily, and ophthalmopathy patients were given high-dose intravenous methylprednisolone. For training and testing, the 110 or so patients in the discovery cohort were randomly divided in a 7:3 ratio. Study-wide conclusions, independent of this receptor: Among expanded thyroid clonotypes with frequency above 0.001, most also showed up in blood, which suggests that blood repertoires may reflect the thyroid immune response. No statistical method was used to predetermine the sample size, and group allocation was not hidden from the investigators. In validation, the model predicted ophthalmopathy progression with more than 70% sensitivity and approximately 78% specificity; roughly 11 predicted patients were CT-confirmed with GO in a median of around 6 months. Ophthalmopathy was separated from stable hyperthyroidism by the 13-signature model with about 89% sensitivity and less than 82% specificity in cross-validation and with 80%/75% in the test set.

Ophthalmopathy patients were characterized by moderately to severely active disease, a Clinical Activity Score of at least 3, a NOSPECS grade of at least 4, and a disease duration under 3 months. Anyone with other autoimmune diseases, uncontrolled infections, pregnancy or lactation was excluded from the study. Diagnosis was based on clinical symptoms, serum thyroxine, TRAb, thyroid ultrasound and orbital computed tomography. Using Ficoll-Paque density gradient centrifugation, PBMCs were isolated from about 9.4 ml of fresh peripheral blood. Total RNA was extracted with Trizol reagent and quality-checked on an Agilent 2100 Bioanalyzer. V was cut back by 2 bases and J by 4 bases, leaving a gap of 9 bases between them. Measured from the cysteine to the phenylalanine, the CDR3 is 13 residues long. The only DNA kept is the CDR3, 39 bases in frame from the first base. For repertoire sequencing, TCR beta CDR3 regions were amplified from RNA transcripts. The first round was an RT-PCR using HTBI primers with the Qiagen OneStep RT-PCR kit, and this first round was followed by a second-round multiplex PCR, then size selection and purification. Libraries were sequenced on an Illumina HiSeq2000 using paired-end 100 bp reads. As for the original processing: Reads were processed with SOAPnuke, discarding reads with adapters, uncalled bases, mean Phred below 15, or no exact constant-primer or identifier match. COPE v1.2.5 was used to merge high-quality paired reads. Each unique nucleotide sequence was treated as a clonotype, and MiTCR v1.1 was used to align the clonotypes to the IMGT TRB V, D and J references. The analysis was limited to V-J combinations with a frequency above 0.0001, which together covered about 99% of the repertoires. For each V-J combination, a TCR clonal expansion and chaos score was defined as F50 clonal expansion divided by the chaos observed in the TCRdist matrix. Welch's t-statistics and random forest were used to reduce features to approximately 13 V-J combinations, which were fed into a naive Bayes classifier. The Morisita-Horn index was used to measure how similar the thyroid and blood repertoires were. In TCRdb, the public reads were trimmed at Q25 with fastp and aligned with MiXCR, with productive beta chains retained. Each CDR3 protein appears once, grouped with its most common genes and DNA. The V and J calls here are based on TCRdb, not the publication. For this sample the table gives roughly 500,000 distinct CDR3 sequences, of which about 15% were detected only once. The ten largest clones take up 9.8% of the sample.

This clonotype was found many times. Its antigen remains unidentified. No base-level quality is on record; no much larger clone is a single base apart. This chain is built from TRBV12-3 or TRBV12-4 and TRBJ2-7, with the D gene call left open. This receptor was obtained from a woman in her twenties or thirties with Graves' ophthalmopathy. Donor details come from another sample of the same person, matched by shared clones. The sequenced sample consisted of blood. CDR3 region: CASSLYNFYEQYF. The bases are TGTGCCAGCAGTTTATATAACTTTTACGAGCAGTACTTC.